Shown below are 17 T cell receptor beta chains from a single sample sequenced in a study of blood T cell repertoires in COVID-19. Some clones are missing from TCRdb's copy, which holds only in-frame ones; the method was immunoSEQ multiplex PCR. The profile shows about 330,000 clones, roughly 85% of them singletons. The sequencing sample was made of PBMCs or T cells enriched from blood (not recorded which). These receptor sequences come from a woman between 25 and 40 years old who had recovered from COVID-19.

A note on this clone: One end of the junction fails to match germline, which may point to a read error. The chain recombines TRBV29-1 with TRBJ1-2; no firm D call. Germline loops: CDR1 SQVTM, CDR2 ANQGSEA. CDR3 length equals 9 residues. CDR3 loop: CSVEGRQAF. As DNA, the CDR3 is TGCAGCGTTGAAGGCCGCCAGGCCTTC.

As to this clone: The sample contains more than one DNA sequence encoding this CDR3. J is TRBJ2-1 and V is TRBV7-3; 7 nucleotides align to TRBD2. The V gene end was trimmed by 5 bases and the J gene end by 2 bases; junction bases not matched to a gene: 6. The germline V gene encodes CDR1 SGHTA and CDR2 FQGTGA. The CDR3 has 15 amino acids. The CDR3 region has the DNA TGTGCCAGCAGCCCAACGGGGGGTCCCTACAATGAGCAGTTCTTC. Its translation: CASSPTGGPYNEQFF.

This clone came up once. The chain combines TRBV6-1 with TRBJ1-4, with TRBD1 matching over 9 bases. The CDR3 contains 18 residues. Germline V CDR1 and CDR2: MNHNS, SASEGT. V trimming: 0 bases; J trimming: 7 bases; junction bases outside the gene matches: 12. The CDR3 protein is CASSEAGTGSIRREKLFF. CDR3 DNA: TGTGCCAGCAGTGAAGCAGGGACAGGGTCGATTAGGCGTGAAAAACTGTTTTTT.

The chain combines TRBV19 with TRBJ1-2, with 10 bases lining up with TRBD1. CDR3 length equals 16 residues. Trimming at V came to 6 bases and at J to 8 bases, leaving 15 bases not matched to a gene. Germline V lookup: CDR1 LNHDA, CDR2 SQIVND (reference sequence). CDR3 amino acids: CASRDPRQGAVGGYTF. Here the CDR3 DNA reads TGTGCCAGTAGAGATCCCCGACAGGGGGCGGTTGGGGGCTACACCTTC.

This rearrangement joins TRBV3-1 (or the pseudogene TRBV3-2) to TRBJ1-6; 10 nucleotides line up with TRBD1. Germline CDR1 is LGHDT and CDR2 is YNNKEL (reference sequence). The V segment lost 3 bases and the J segment 5 bases; nucleotides outside the gene matches: 1. This CDR3 has 15 amino acids. CDR3 in amino acids: CASSQTGGNNSPLHF. CDR3 nucleotides: TGTGCCAGCAGCCAGACAGGGGGCAATAATTCACCCCTCCACTTT.

J is TRBJ2-5 and V is TRBV3-1 (or the pseudogene TRBV3-2), with D possibly TRBD1 on 5 matching bases. Germline V lookup: CDR1 LGHDT, CDR2 YNNKEL (reference sequence). This CDR3 contains 15 residues. The V end lost 4 bases, the J end lost 1 base, and 13 bases lay between the germline ends. DNA for the CDR3: TGTGCCAGCAGCCCCCTGGGGCAGTCCCAAGAGACCCAGTACTTC. Residues: CASSPLGQSQETQYF.

The chain has TRBV30 and TRBJ1-1, with D hard to call. The germline V gene encodes CDR1 GTSNPN and CDR2 SVGIG (reference sequence). V dropped 0 bases and J dropped 1 base, with 9 bases sitting between them. The CDR3 runs to 14 residues. CDR3 sequence: CAWSVLGENTEAFF. The CDR3 DNA sequence: TGTGCCTGGAGTGTCTTGGGAGAGAACACTGAAGCTTTCTTT.

CDR3 coding DNA: TGCAGCGTGCCCGGGACTAGCGGGGGGCGGGAGCAGTTCTTC. Residues: CSVPGTSGGREQFF. The chain links TRBV29-1 to TRBJ2-1, with 15 bases matching TRBD2. The ends lost 6 bases at V and 10 bases at J; junction bases unmatched: 7. Germline assignment: CDR1 SQVTM and CDR2 ANQGSEA. The CDR3 length is 14 residues.

This sequence joins TRBV19 and TRBJ1-2; 10 bases line up with TRBD1. J lost 7 bases, V lost 3 bases, and 8 bases had no gene match. The CDR3 is 15 residues long. The V gene's germline CDR1 is LNHDA and CDR2 SQIVND (reference sequence). CDR3 sequence (DNA): TGTGCCAGTAGTATCTCCGGGACAGGGGTCGCTGGCTACACCTTC. It translates to CASSISGTGVAGYTF.

A single count supports this clone. The same CDR3 arises from other DNA sequences in this sample as well. The chain employs TRBV4-1 and TRBJ1-1; D is undetermined. The V gene's germline CDR1 is MGHRA and CDR2 YSYEKL. The CDR3 runs 13 residues. Trimming cost V 0 bases and J 1 base, with 3 bases left between them. The CDR3 DNA follows: TGCGCCAGCAGCCAAGACAGGAACACTGAAGCTTTCTTT. Amino acid sequence: CASSQDRNTEAFF.

The gene calls are TRBV9 and TRBJ1-1; D ambiguous. The CDR3 length is 15 residues. Deletions cut 0 bases from V and 4 bases from J, with 13 bases between. Per germline, CDR1 SGDLS and CDR2 YYNGEE. The CDR3 spells CASSVGIWEATEAFF. The CDR3 DNA sequence: TGTGCCAGCAGCGTAGGAATTTGGGAGGCCACTGAAGCTTTCTTT.

The chain is built from TRBV5-4 and TRBJ1-2; 7 bases map to TRBD1. The CDR3 spans 13 residues. Germline lookup yields CDR1 SGHNT and CDR2 YYREEE (reference sequence). Unmatched junction bases numbered 6, after V lost 5 bases and J lost 5 bases. DNA for the CDR3: TGTGCCAGCAGAACCGGGACAGAGTATGGCTACACCTTC. Protein product: CASRTGTEYGYTF. Full variable domain (remainder filled in from reference TRBV5-4 and TRBJ1-2): ETGVTQSPTHLIKTRGQQVTLRCSSQSGHNTVSWYQQALGQGPQFIFQYYREEENGRGNFPPRFSGLQFPNYSSELNVNALELDDSALYLCASRTGTEYGYTFGSGTRLTVV.

The V gene is TRBV7-8, the J gene TRBJ1-1; D is ambiguous. Germline lookup yields CDR1 SGHVS and CDR2 FQNEAQ. The CDR3 runs 13 residues. The ends were cut back, 5 bases at V and 1 base at J, with 8 bases in the middle. DNA of the CDR3: TGTGCCAGCAGCCTGAGCGAGAACACTGAAGCTTTCTTT. Translated: CASSLSENTEAFF.

The V gene is TRBV14, the J gene TRBJ1-1; TRBD1 is a possible D gene (5 bases). Germline CDR1 reads SGHDN; CDR2 reads FVKESK. The length of the CDR3 is 14 residues. V lost 0 bases and J lost 5, with 10 bases in between. The CDR3 reads CASSQDWGVTEAFF. CDR3 in DNA: TGTGCCAGCAGCCAAGATTGGGGGGTTACTGAAGCTTTCTTT.

This chain connects TRBV10-3 to TRBJ1-1; 10 bases are shared with TRBD1. The CDR3 is made up of 16 amino acids. Germline V CDR1 and CDR2: ENHRY, SYGVKD. Trimming at V came to 3 bases and at J to 4 bases, leaving 8 bases not matched to a gene. The CDR3 protein is CAISESRQGASTEAFF. The CDR3 coding sequence is TGTGCCATCAGTGAATCGAGACAGGGGGCAAGCACTGAAGCTTTCTTT.

The chain recombines TRBV4-3 with TRBJ1-1; D gene ambiguous. Per the germline V gene, CDR1 is LGHNA and CDR2 is YSLEER. Trimming removed 1 base from V and 4 bases from J, with 7 bases in between. This CDR3 contains 13 residues. For the CDR3, the DNA is TGCGCCAGCAGCCAAGTTAAGAGCACTGAAGCTTTCTTT. Translation: CASSQVKSTEAFF.

The chain employs TRBV13 and TRBJ1-1; possible D gene TRBD1, 6 bases. V gave up 5 bases and J gave up 10 bases, with 17 bases separating them. CDR3 size: 13 residues. CDR1 is PRHDT, CDR2 FYEKMQ, per germline (reference sequence). CDR3 in DNA: TGTGCCAGCAGCCTCACAGGGTTGGAACGAGCTTTCTTT. This codes for CASSLTGLERAFF.